This TCR beta chain was captured by sequencing in a study of tumor-infiltrating lymphocytes in primary liver carcinoma. The overall study: Tumor staging was T1-T3 N0M0; sizes spanned about 4.2 to 11 cm across. Samples gave roughly 3.5 to 8 million productive TCRbeta reads, similar across tissue types. Whole-study findings and limits: Tumors had a significantly higher top-250-clone fraction than blood (p = 0.039). The study found only about 7.5-25% of top clones in all five tumor regions.

CDR1 is SNHLY, CDR2 FYNNEI, per germline. V lost 5 bases and J lost 7, with 12 bases in between. The CDR3 totals 13 residues. The input was 400 to 500 ng total RNA; TCR beta cDNA was made from it with a constant-region primer. The TCR beta library was amplified through three nested multiplex PCR rounds in a modified ARM-PCR procedure. In the first two PCR rounds, TRBV1-TRBV30 forward primers were paired with a C-beta reverse primer, and each round lasted approximately 9 cycles. MiXCR, run by TCRdb on the multiplex PCR reads, gives a single entry per CDR3 protein. The top ten clones hold around 30% of a sample with more than 60,000 distinct CDR3 sequences, roughly two thirds of them seen once. Joint extraction of RNA and DNA used roughly 19-33 mg of bulk tissue that was unsorted. Turning to this clonotype: Its target is not known. This could be a read error, since a much larger clone is one nucleotide away.

The sample was liver tumor tissue from sampling region 4. Subset in this sample: tumor region T4, right-lateral pole. This receptor was taken from a man between 35 and 55 years old with primary liver carcinoma and hepatitis B virus infection. This rearrangement joins TRBV2 to TRBJ2-1, with D tentatively TRBD1 or TRBD2 (5 bases each). CDR3 nucleotides: TGTGCCAGCAGTTGGGACCAGAAGAATGAGCAGTTCTTC. It translates to CASSWDQKNEQFF. Full variable domain (missing parts from reference TRBV2 and TRBJ2-1): EPEVTQTPSHQVTQMGQEVILRCVPISNHLYFYWYRQILGQKVEFLVSFYNNEISEKSEIFDDQFSVERPDGSNFTLKIRSTKLEDSAMYFCASSWDQKNEQFFGPGTRLTVL.